The rows below give T cell receptor beta chains drawn from one sample of a study of T cell repertoires in cytomegalovirus infection. TCRdb passed the reads through MiXCR, listing each CDR3 protein once. The sample lists hundreds of thousands of distinct CDR3 sequences; 18% were seen once. The sequencing sample was made of PBMCs. The receptors were sampled from a human donor in good health (CMV status not recorded). Some clones in this sample may be carry-over from other donors' samples. Both conserved end residues are part of each CDR3. Size is omitted from some rows. Given values are once, few, many or a class for expanded clones.

>few|TRBV11-2
CASSLVAGVPEAFF
>NA|TRBV6-2/TRBV6-3
CASSGLIYNEQFF
>NA|TRBV6-8
CASSSDPQSTDTQYF
>many|TRBV7-2
CASSLGGGGELFF
>NA|TRBV19
CASQDRTNTGELFF
>many|TRBV7-2
CASSLRGINSPLHF
>few|TRBV14
CASRVSGANVLTF
>few|TRBV29-1
CSVVQDYGYTF
>few|TRBV6-6
CASSYGRREGQPQHF
>NA|TRBV6-2/TRBV6-3
CASSRDSSDTQYF
>many|TRBV5-4
CASSPHPGSGNQPQHF
>once|TRBV20-1
CSAMVFGQFF
>many|TRBV11-1
CASSRTGFSPLHF
>many|TRBV7-8
CASSLATSGYTDTQYF